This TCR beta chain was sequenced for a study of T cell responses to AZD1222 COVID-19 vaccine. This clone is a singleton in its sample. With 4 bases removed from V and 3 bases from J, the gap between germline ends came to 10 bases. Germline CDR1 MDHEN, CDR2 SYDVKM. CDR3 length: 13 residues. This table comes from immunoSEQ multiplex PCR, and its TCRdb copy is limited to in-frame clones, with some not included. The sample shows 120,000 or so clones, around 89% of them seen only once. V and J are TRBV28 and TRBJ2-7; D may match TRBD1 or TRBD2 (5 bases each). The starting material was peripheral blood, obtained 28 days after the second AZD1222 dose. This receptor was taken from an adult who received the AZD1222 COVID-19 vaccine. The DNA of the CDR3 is TGTGCCAGCAGTTATAGGGGAGACTACGAGCAGTACTTC. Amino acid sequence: CASSYRGDYEQYF.